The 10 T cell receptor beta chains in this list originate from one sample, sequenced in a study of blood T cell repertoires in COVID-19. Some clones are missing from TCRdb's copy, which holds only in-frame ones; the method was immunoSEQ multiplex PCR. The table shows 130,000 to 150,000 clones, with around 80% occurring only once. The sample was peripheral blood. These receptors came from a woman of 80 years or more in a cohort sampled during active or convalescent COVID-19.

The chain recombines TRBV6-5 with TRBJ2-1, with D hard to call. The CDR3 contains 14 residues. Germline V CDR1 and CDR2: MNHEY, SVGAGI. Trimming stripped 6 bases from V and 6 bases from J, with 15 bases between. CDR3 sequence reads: CASRIHSGSNEQFF. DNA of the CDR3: TGTGCCAGCAGGATACATTCAGGTTCCAATGAGCAGTTCTTC.

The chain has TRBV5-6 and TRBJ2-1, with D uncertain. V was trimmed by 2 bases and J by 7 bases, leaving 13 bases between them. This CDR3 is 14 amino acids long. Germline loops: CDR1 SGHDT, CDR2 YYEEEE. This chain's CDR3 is CASSFSPTVNEQFF. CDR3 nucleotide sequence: TGTGCCAGCAGCTTTTCCCCCACAGTGAATGAGCAGTTCTTC.

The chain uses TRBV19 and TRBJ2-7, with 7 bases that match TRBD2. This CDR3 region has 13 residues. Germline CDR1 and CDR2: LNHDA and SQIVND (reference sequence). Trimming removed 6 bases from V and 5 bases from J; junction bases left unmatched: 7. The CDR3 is CASSPSRGDEQYV. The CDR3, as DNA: TGTGCCAGTAGCCCTTCACGGGGGGACGAGCAGTACGTC.

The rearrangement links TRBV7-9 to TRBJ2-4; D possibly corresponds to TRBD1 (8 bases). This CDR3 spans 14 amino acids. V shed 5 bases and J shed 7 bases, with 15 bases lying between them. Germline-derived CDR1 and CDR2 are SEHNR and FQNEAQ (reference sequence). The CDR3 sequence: CASSRQQGGNIQYF. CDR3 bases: TGTGCCAGCAGCCGACAACAGGGGGGGAACATTCAGTACTTC.

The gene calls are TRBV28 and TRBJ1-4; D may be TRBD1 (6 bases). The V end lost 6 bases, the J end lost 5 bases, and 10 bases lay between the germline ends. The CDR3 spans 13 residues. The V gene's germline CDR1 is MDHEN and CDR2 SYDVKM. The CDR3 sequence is CASRSRGNEKLFF. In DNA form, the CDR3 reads TGTGCCAGCAGAAGTAGGGGGAATGAAAAACTGTTTTTT.

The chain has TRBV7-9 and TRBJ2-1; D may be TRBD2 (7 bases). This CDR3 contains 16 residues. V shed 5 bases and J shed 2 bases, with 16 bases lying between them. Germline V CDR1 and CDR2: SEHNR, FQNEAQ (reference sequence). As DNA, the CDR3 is TGTGCCAGCAGCCCCGGAGGCGGGGGCCCCTACAATGAGCAGTTCTTC. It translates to CASSPGGGGPYNEQFF.

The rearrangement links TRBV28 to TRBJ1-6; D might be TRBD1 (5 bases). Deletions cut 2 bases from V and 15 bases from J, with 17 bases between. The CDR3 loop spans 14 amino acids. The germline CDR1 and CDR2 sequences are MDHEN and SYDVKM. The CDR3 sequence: CASSLSPPGLHLHF. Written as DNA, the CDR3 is TGTGCCAGCAGTTTAAGCCCCCCAGGGTTGCACCTCCACTTT.

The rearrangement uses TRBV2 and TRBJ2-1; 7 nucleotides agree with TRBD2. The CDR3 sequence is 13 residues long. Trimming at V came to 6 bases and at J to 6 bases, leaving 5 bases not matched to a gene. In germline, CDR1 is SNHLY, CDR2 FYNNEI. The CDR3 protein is CASSVGTINEQFF. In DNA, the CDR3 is TGTGCCAGCAGCGTCGGGACTATCAATGAGCAGTTCTTC. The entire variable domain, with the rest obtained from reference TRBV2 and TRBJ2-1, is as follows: EPEVTQTPSHQVTQMGQEVILRCVPISNHLYFYWYRQILGQKVEFLVSFYNNEISEKSEIFDDQFSVERPDGSNFTLKIRSTKLEDSAMYFCASSVGTINEQFFGPGTRLTVL.

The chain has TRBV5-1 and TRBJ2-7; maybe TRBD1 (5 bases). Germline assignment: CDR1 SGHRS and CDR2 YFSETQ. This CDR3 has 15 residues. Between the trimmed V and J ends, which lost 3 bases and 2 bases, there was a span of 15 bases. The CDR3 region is CASSSGSLFTYEQYF. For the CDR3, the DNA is TGCGCCAGCAGCTCAGGGTCATTATTCACCTACGAGCAGTACTTC.

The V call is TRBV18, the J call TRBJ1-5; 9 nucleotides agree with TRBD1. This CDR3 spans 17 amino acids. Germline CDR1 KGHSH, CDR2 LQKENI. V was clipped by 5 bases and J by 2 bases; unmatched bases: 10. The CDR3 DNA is TGTGCCAGCTCATCCCAACAGGGGGCTCGGGGCAATCAGCCCCAGCATTTT. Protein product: CASSSQQGARGNQPQHF.